The 26 T cell receptor beta chains below were found in one sample sequenced in a study of T cell clonality in common variable immunodeficiency. Clones were sequenced by immunoSEQ multiplex PCR, and TCRdb holds only the in-frame ones, with some missing. The sample counts about 16,000 clones, none seen once; the ten largest own 12% to 15%. Points from the study as a whole: In common variable immunodeficiency, TCR beta chains reportedly carried fewer deletions and N-nucleotide insertions.

Their antigens remain unidentified. The specimen sequenced was peripheral blood mononuclear cells. The receptors originated from a human donor with common variable immunodeficiency.

This clone has a count of ten or more. The CDR3 goes on 3 residues after the read ends, and that part is filled in from the germline J gene. This chain uses TRBV20-1 with TRBJ1-2; 7 bases agree with TRBD1. The germline V gene has CDR1 DFQATT and CDR2 SNEGSKA (reference sequence). The junction had 5 bases not matched to a gene; V was cut back by 1 base and J by 6 bases. The CDR3 covers 13 residues. The CDR3 loop is CSARGGTVHGYTF. CDR3 DNA, as far as it was read: TGCAGTGCTAGAGGGGGGACAGTCCATGGC.

This clone was found many times. Sequencing ends 3 residues short of the CDR3 end; the germline J gene provides the rest. The chain combines TRBV7-2 with TRBJ2-1; D perhaps matches TRBD2 (7 bases). Trimming cost V 5 bases and J 1 base, with 12 bases left between them. The CDR3 covers 15 residues. Germline CDR1 reads SGHTA; CDR2 reads FQGNSA. This CDR3 reads CASSRGGASYNEQFF. The CDR3 DNA, read in part, is TGTGCCAGCAGCCGAGGGGGGGCGTCCTACAATGAG.

Note on this clone: The sequence runs out 3 residues before the end of the CDR3; the remainder is reconstructed from the germline J gene. The V call is TRBV6-2 or TRBV6-3, the J call TRBJ2-1, with 9 bases fitting TRBD2. The CDR3 is 15 residues long. V lost 2 bases to trimming and J lost 7 bases; unmatched junction nucleotides: 6. Germline assignment: CDR1 MNHEY and CDR2 SVGEGT. The CDR3 sequence is CASSYGGGGANEQFF. The part of the CDR3 DNA that was read is TGTGCCAGCAGTTACGGAGGCGGGGGGGCAAATGAG.

This clone was counted a few times. The DNA read from the CDR3 is TGTGCCAGCAGCGGTTATAGCGGGGGGGCCGGGGATACG. Amino acids: CASSGYSGGAGDT. The CDR3 reads in full as CASSGYSGGAGDTQYF. V usage is TRBV7-6 and J usage is TRBJ2-3, with 11 bases identical to TRBD2. The read terminates 3 residues before the CDR3 end, so the remaining end is supplied by the germline J gene. J gave up 6 bases and V 5 bases, and 10 bases lay outside the gene matches. This CDR3 is 16 amino acids long. Germline lookup yields CDR1 SGHVS and CDR2 FNYEAQ.

This clone came up a few times. The read is 3 residues too short to cover the CDR3 end, so that end is filled in from the germline J gene. This chain links TRBV7-2 with TRBJ2-5, with D possibly being TRBD1 (7 bases). Trimming left V 5 bases short and J 2 bases short, with 12 bases between. This CDR3 region has 14 residues. Germline V gene data show CDR1 as SGHTA and CDR2 as FQGNSA. Partial CDR3 DNA: TGTGCCAGCAGCCGCGGGACAGTTCAAGAGACC. This translates into CASSRGTVQET. The whole CDR3 sequence reads CASSRGTVQETQYF.

This clone was seen only a few times. The CDR3 end is not reached by the read, which stops 3 residues before it; the germline J gene fills it in. The genes are TRBV20-1 and TRBJ2-7; 7 nucleotides align to TRBD2. The CDR3 runs to 14 residues. Losses at the gene ends were 3 bases for V and 2 bases for J; bases not matched to a gene: 7. Germline assignment: CDR1 DFQATT and CDR2 SNEGSKA (reference sequence). The CDR3 protein is CSARGGLNAYEQYF. CDR3 DNA, as far as it was read: TGCAGTGCTAGGGGGGGACTAAATGCCTACGAG.

This clone counts as medium-sized. The read is 3 residues too short to cover the CDR3 end, so that end is filled in from the germline J gene. The chain couples TRBV19 to TRBJ1-2; 7 nucleotides agree with TRBD1. The V gene's germline CDR1 is LNHDA and CDR2 SQIVND (reference sequence). The CDR3 has 13 residues. The part of the CDR3 DNA that was read is TGTGCCAGTAGTATAGACAGGGGGAGCGGC. Its protein is CASSIDRGSG. The full CDR3 protein is CASSIDRGSGYTF.

This clone is labeled as medium-sized. The CDR3 end falls 3 residues outside the read, so it is completed with the germline J gene. The chain uses TRBV28 and TRBJ1-5; the match to TRBD1 covers 9 bases. CDR1 is MDHEN and CDR2 is SYDVKM in the germline V gene. Losses at the gene ends were 5 bases for V and 4 bases for J; bases not matched to a gene: 6. The CDR3 is 15 residues long. CDR3 residues: CASSITQGANQPQHF. CDR3 DNA (partial): TGTGCCAGCAGTATCACACAGGGGGCGAATCAGCCC.

This clone occurred many times. Coverage ceases 3 residues before the CDR3 finishes, and the germline J gene fills in the end. The V gene is TRBV5-1, the J gene TRBJ1-1; tentatively, D is TRBD1 (5 bases). Trimming took 0 bases from V and 3 from J, leaving 12 bases between them. Looked up from germline, CDR1 is SGHRS and CDR2 is YFSETQ. This CDR3 region has 15 residues. The CDR3 here is CASSLVSDRYTEAFF. The sequenced CDR3 bases are TGCGCCAGCAGCTTGGTGAGTGACAGATACACTGAA.

The CDR3 sequence: CASRLGQFESGANVLTF. The CDR3 DNA, read in part, is TGTGCCAGCAGACTAGGACAGTTTGAATCTGGGGCCAACGTC. The J gene is TRBJ2-6, the V gene TRBV2; D might be TRBD1 (6 bases). The sequenced fragment ends 3 residues before the CDR3 boundary, so the rest is inferred from the germline J gene. Trimming pared 6 bases from V and 1 base from J, leaving 16 bases between. The CDR3 sequence is 17 residues long. Looked up from germline, CDR1 is SNHLY and CDR2 is FYNNEI.

Points on this clone: The sequence runs out 3 residues before the end of the CDR3; the remainder is reconstructed from the germline J gene. V gene TRBV19 combines with J gene TRBJ2-5, with a possible D match to TRBD2 (6 bases). V was clipped by 4 bases and J by 4 bases, with 10 bases between them. This CDR3 is built from 13 residues. Germline CDR1 LNHDA, CDR2 SQIVND (reference sequence). CDR3 region: CASSTGLRETQYF. The CDR3 bases that were read are TGTGCCAGTAGTACGGGACTCCGAGAGACC. Variable domain in full (rest from reference TRBV19 and TRBJ2-5): DGGITQSPKYLFRKEGQNVTLSCEQNLNHDAMYWYRQDPGQGLRLIYYSQIVNDFQKGDIAEGYSVSREKKESFPLTVTSAQKNPTAFYLCASSTGLRETQYFGPGTRLLVL.

This clone was observed a handful of times. The CDR3 goes on 3 residues after the read ends, and that part is filled in from the germline J gene. The rearrangement links TRBV7-8 to TRBJ2-7, with TRBD1 matching 9 bases. Germline V gene data show CDR1 as SGHVS and CDR2 as FQNEAQ. After removal of 5 bases from V and 5 bases from J, the junction contained 10 bases not matched to a gene. This CDR3 comprises 15 residues. The CDR3 reads CASSQGGDRVHEQYF. The sequenced CDR3 bases are TGTGCCAGCAGCCAGGGGGGGGACAGGGTCCACGAG.

The table lists this clone with a few counts. The read stops 3 residues short of the end of the CDR3; the missing end is completed from the germline J gene. The chain joins TRBV7-2 to TRBJ1-5; D gene uncertain. This CDR3 is built from 13 residues. Germline assignment: CDR1 SGHTA and CDR2 FQGNSA. V lost 2 bases and J 1 base, leaving 3 bases between the germline ends. CDR3 sequence: CASSLQSNQPQHF. CDR3 DNA, as far as it was read: TGTGCCAGCAGCTTACAGAGCAATCAGCCC.

This clone appeared many times. The read is 3 residues too short to cover the CDR3 end, so that end is filled in from the germline J gene. The rearrangement uses TRBV18 and TRBJ1-4, with D possibly matching TRBD1 (6 bases). The germline gives CDR1 KGHSH, CDR2 LQKENI. Trimming stripped 5 bases from V and 4 bases from J, with 11 bases between. This CDR3 has 14 residues. CDR3 residues: CASSTGNYNEKLFF. The CDR3 DNA, read in part, is TGTGCCAGCTCAACAGGGAATTATAATGAAAAA. The entire variable domain, with the rest obtained from reference TRBV18 and TRBJ1-4, is as follows: NAGVMQNPRHLVRRRGQEARLRCSPMKGHSHVYWYRQLPEEGLKFMVYLQKENIIDESGMPKERFSAEFPKEGPSILRIQQVVRGDSAAYFCASSTGNYNEKLFFGSGTQLSVL.

In regard to this clone: Read coverage stops 3 residues before the CDR3 terminus; the germline J gene supplies the remainder. V is TRBV19 and J is TRBJ2-2, with D maybe TRBD2 (5 bases). This CDR3 has 16 residues. Germline CDR1 reads LNHDA; CDR2 reads SQIVND (reference sequence). The V gene lost 5 bases and the J gene lost 0 bases, with 13 bases spanning the gap. The CDR3 sequence is CASSPRGVANTGELFF. CDR3 DNA, as far as it was read: TGTGCCAGTAGTCCCCGGGGAGTCGCGAACACCGGGGAG.

Judged by abundance, this clone is medium-sized. Read sequence stops 3 residues before the CDR3 end, and the germline J gene provides the missing end. The chain couples TRBV5-1 to TRBJ1-1; 7 bases are a match to TRBD1. The J segment lost 3 bases and the V segment lost 4 bases, leaving 6 bases of the junction unmatched. The CDR3 contains 14 residues. CDR1 and CDR2 from the germline V gene are SGHRS and YFSETQ. The CDR3 here is CASSLRQGHTEAFF. CDR3 DNA, as far as it was read: TGCGCCAGCAGCCTACGACAGGGTCACACTGAA.

With respect to this clone: The CDR3 end is not reached by the read, which stops 3 residues before it; the germline J gene fills it in. This chain connects TRBV2 to TRBJ1-5, with 9 nucleotides matching TRBD1. This CDR3 is built from 15 residues. Germline V gene lookup returns CDR1 SNHLY and CDR2 FYNNEI. The ends lost 5 bases at V and 0 bases at J; junction bases unmatched: 2. The CDR3 loop is CASSLQGASNQPQHF. The part of the CDR3 DNA that was read is TGTGCCAGCAGTTTACAGGGGGCTAGCAATCAGCCC.

This clone was counted ten times or more. CDR3: CASRTTGTSSYNEQFF. Partial CDR3 DNA: TGTGCCAGCAGAACAACCGGGACAAGCTCCTACAATGAG. The V call is TRBV6-2 or TRBV6-3, the J call TRBJ2-1, with D possibly matching TRBD1 (6 bases). Coverage ceases 3 residues before the CDR3 finishes, and the germline J gene fills in the end. Trimming stripped 6 bases from V and 0 bases from J, with 15 bases between. Looked up from germline, CDR1 is MNHEY and CDR2 is SVGEGT. The CDR3 is made up of 16 amino acids.

Notes on this clone: The CDR3 end falls 3 residues outside the read, so it is completed with the germline J gene. The chain carries TRBV7-2 and TRBJ2-7, with a tentative D call TRBD2 (5 bases). Trimming cost V 2 bases and J 4 bases, with 9 bases left between them. CDR3 size: 13 residues. The germline V gene encodes CDR1 SGHTA and CDR2 FQGNSA. The sequenced CDR3 bases are TGTGCCAGCAGCTTATTCGCGGGTTACGAG. Translated: CASSLFAGYE. The complete CDR3 sequence is CASSLFAGYEQYF.

This clone came up many times. Read coverage stops 3 residues before the CDR3 terminus; the germline J gene supplies the remainder. This chain connects TRBV19 to TRBJ1-1, with no clear D. Trimming cost V 1 base and J 5 bases, with 11 bases left between them. This CDR3 has 14 residues. Germline V gene data show CDR1 as LNHDA and CDR2 as SQIVND (reference sequence). Incomplete CDR3 DNA: TGTGCCAGTAGTATAGCCAGTGTCAGGACTGAA. Translation: CASSIASVRTE. The CDR3, in full, reads CASSIASVRTEAFF. The full variable domain, its missing parts supplied by reference TRBV19 and TRBJ1-1, is DGGITQSPKYLFRKEGQNVTLSCEQNLNHDAMYWYRQDPGQGLRLIYYSQIVNDFQKGDIAEGYSVSREKKESFPLTVTSAQKNPTAFYLCASSIASVRTEAFFGQGTRLTVV.

In regard to this clone: The CDR3 end is not reached by the read, which stops 3 residues before it; the germline J gene fills it in. The chain couples TRBV7-2 to TRBJ1-1, with 9 bases aligning to TRBD1. Germline CDR1 and CDR2: SGHTA and FQGNSA. This CDR3 region has 12 residues. CDR3 bases read: TGTGCCAGCAGCAGAACAGGGGGCCAA. It is translated as CASSRTGGQ. The whole CDR3 sequence is CASSRTGGQAFF. Filled out from reference TRBV7-2 and TRBJ1-1, the complete variable domain reads GAGVSQSPSNKVTEKGKDVELRCDPISGHTALYWYRQSLGQGLEFLIYFQGNSAPDKSGLPSDRFSAERTGGSVSTLTIQRTQQEDSAVYLCASSRTGGQAFFGQGTRLTVV.

As for this clone: The observed sequence ends 3 residues before the CDR3 terminus, with the missing tail filled in from the germline J gene. The V gene is TRBV18, the J gene TRBJ1-5, with 10 bases identical to TRBD1. V shed 4 bases, J shed 0 bases, and the junction held 6 bases outside the gene matches. The germline gives CDR1 KGHSH, CDR2 LQKENI. The CDR3 spans 17 residues. CDR3 bases read: TGTGCCAGCTCACTGGACAGGGGGGCAGATAGCAATCAGCCC. Translated: CASSLDRGADSNQP. The complete CDR3 reads CASSLDRGADSNQPQHF.

This clone was found a few times. From the germline J gene comes the end of the CDR3, since the read stops 3 residues before it. The chain carries TRBV18 and TRBJ2-5; 10 nucleotides line up with TRBD2. V shed 2 bases and J 5 bases; nucleotides not matched to a gene: 2. Germline V gene data show CDR1 as KGHSH and CDR2 as LQKENI. CDR3 length: 14 residues. CDR3 DNA, as far as it was read: TGTGCCAGCTCACCAACTAGCGGGGTTGAGACC. This sequence encodes CASSPTSGVET. The whole CDR3 reads CASSPTSGVETQYF. The whole variable domain, filled in from reference TRBV18 and TRBJ2-5, reads NAGVMQNPRHLVRRRGQEARLRCSPMKGHSHVYWYRQLPEEGLKFMVYLQKENIIDESGMPKERFSAEFPKEGPSILRIQQVVRGDSAAYFCASSPTSGVETQYFGPGTRLLVL.

Worth noting for this clone: The DNA ends 3 residues before the CDR3 does, and the rest of the CDR3 is filled in from the germline J gene. V is TRBV29-1 and J is TRBJ2-5; D is unresolved. V lost 3 bases and J lost 4, with 9 bases in between. The CDR3 sequence is 12 residues long. From germline, CDR1 is SQVTM and CDR2 ANQGSEA. Partial CDR3 DNA: TGCAGCGTTGACGTGACTCCAGAGACC. Protein sequence: CSVDVTPET. In full, the CDR3 is CSVDVTPETQYF.

This clone was observed many times. The read falls 3 residues short of the CDR3 end, and the missing part is taken from the germline J gene. J is TRBJ1-2 and V is TRBV18; 8 bases are shared with TRBD1. Germline assignment: CDR1 KGHSH and CDR2 LQKENI. V shed 3 bases and J 1 base; nucleotides not matched to a gene: 1. The CDR3 contains 14 residues. The sequenced part of the CDR3 DNA is TGTGCCAGCTCACCGGGACAGGTTAACTATGGC. This encodes CASSPGQVNYG. The CDR3 in its entirety is CASSPGQVNYGYTF.

Turning to this clone: From the germline J gene comes the end of the CDR3, since the read stops 3 residues before it. The J gene is TRBJ2-7, the V gene TRBV19, with 12 bases identical to TRBD2. V trimming: 4 bases; J trimming: 0 bases; junction bases outside the gene matches: 4. The CDR3 runs to 16 residues. Per the germline V gene, CDR1 is LNHDA and CDR2 is SQIVND (reference sequence). CDR3 amino acids: CASSRLAGANSYEQYF. Incomplete CDR3 DNA: TGTGCCAGTAGTAGACTAGCGGGGGCTAACTCCTACGAG.